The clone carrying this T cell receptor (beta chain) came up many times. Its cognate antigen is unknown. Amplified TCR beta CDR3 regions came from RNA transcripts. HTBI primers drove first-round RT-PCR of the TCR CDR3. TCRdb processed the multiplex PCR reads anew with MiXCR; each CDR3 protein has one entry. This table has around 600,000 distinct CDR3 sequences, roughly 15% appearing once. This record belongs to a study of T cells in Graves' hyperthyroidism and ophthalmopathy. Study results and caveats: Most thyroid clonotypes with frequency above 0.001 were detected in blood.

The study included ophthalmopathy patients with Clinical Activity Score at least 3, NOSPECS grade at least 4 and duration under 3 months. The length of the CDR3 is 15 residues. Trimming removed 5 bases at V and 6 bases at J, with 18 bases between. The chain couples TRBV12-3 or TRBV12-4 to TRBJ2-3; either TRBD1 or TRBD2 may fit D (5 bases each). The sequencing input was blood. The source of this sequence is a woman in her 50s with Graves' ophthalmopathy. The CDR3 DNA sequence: TGTGCCAGCAGTGCTGTCTCGCTCGGGACGGATACGCAGTATTTT. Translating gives CASSAVSLGTDTQYF.